This TCR beta chain was recovered during a study of response to subunit inactivated influenza vaccine. General observations from the study: New T cells are recruited in small numbers by each seasonal influenza vaccination, according to the authors' suggestion.

MiXCR was run by TCRdb on the RT-PCR reads, yielding one entry per CDR3 protein. This table holds hundreds of thousands of distinct CDR3 sequences, about 7.6% found once. This clonotype was detected only a few times. The antigen is undetermined. Germline loops: CDR1 SGHAT, CDR2 FQNNGV. V lost 2 bases and J 5 bases, leaving 19 bases between the germline ends. This CDR3 comprises 16 residues. The chain links TRBV11-2 to TRBJ2-7; D tentatively fits TRBD1 or TRBD2 (6 bases each). This receptor was identified in a man aged 50-75 years who received an inactivated influenza vaccine. This specimen was PBMCs from blood, taken about 23 months after vaccination. Here the CDR3 DNA reads TGTGCCAGCAGCTTAAGGGGGGCGCTTCGACATAACGAGCAGTACTTC. Protein sequence: CASSLRGALRHNEQYF. The whole variable domain, remainder taken from reference TRBV11-2 and TRBJ2-7, is EAGVAQSPRYKIIEKRQSVAFWCNPISGHATLYWYQQILGQGPKLLIQFQNNGVVDDSQLPKDRFSAERLKGVDSTLKIQPAKLEDSAVYLCASSLRGALRHNEQYFGPGTRLTVT.